Below, 9 T cell receptor beta chains from the same sample are listed, as sequenced in a study of blood T cells in healthy people across ages. A J-beta primer mix and a sample-barcoded 5' primer were used in a second PCR of about 7 to 12 cycles. MiXCR, applied by TCRdb to the 5' RACE reads, yields one record per CDR3 protein. Of roughly 2 million distinct CDR3 sequences listed, 40% to 55% are singletons. Sequences were obtained from blood. The receptors originated from a woman in her forties in good health.

The genes are TRBV12-3 or TRBV12-4 and TRBJ1-1, with D perhaps TRBD1 (5 bases). This CDR3 region has 14 residues. Trimming pared 7 bases from V and 7 bases from J, leaving 19 bases between. The CDR3 bases are TGTGCCAGCACTACGTCCCGGGGCCACGGTGAAGCTTTCTTT. This gives the protein CASTTSRGHGEAFF.

This chain joins TRBV10-2 and TRBJ2-5; D remains unclear. The DNA end is more similar to TRBJ2-7, so the J call may be wrong. This CDR3 region has 12 residues. Germline lookup yields CDR1 WSHSY and CDR2 SAAADI. The CDR3 nucleotides are TGCGCCAGCAGTGAGGATTGGGACGAGCAGTACTTC. It translates to CASSEDWDEQYF.

V gene TRBV20-1 combines with J gene TRBJ2-3; D is ambiguous. The V and J ends lost 6 bases and 0 bases respectively, with 13 bases between them. The CDR3 contains 14 residues. In germline, CDR1 is DFQATT, CDR2 SNEGSKA (reference sequence). For the CDR3, the DNA is TGCAGTGCGCCTTACAGTTTTAGCACAGATACGCAGTATTTT. The encoded protein is CSAPYSFSTDTQYF.

The rearrangement joins TRBV4-3 to TRBJ1-2; a possible D gene is TRBD1 (6 bases). The V gene's germline CDR1 is LGHNA and CDR2 YSLEER. CDR3 length equals 16 residues. V was shortened by 0 bases and J by 4 bases, with 15 bases between the two germline ends. CDR3 nucleotide sequence: TGCGCCAGCAGCCAAGATTCCCGCAGGGGACCCTATGGCTACACCTTC. This translates into CASSQDSRRGPYGYTF.

The chain recombines TRBV7-2 with TRBJ2-7, with D possibly matching TRBD2 (6 bases). The CDR3 has 15 amino acids. V dropped 2 bases and J dropped 2 bases, with 13 bases sitting between them. Germline V lookup: CDR1 SGHTA, CDR2 FQGNSA. The CDR3 protein is CASSLSRGSPYEQYF. In DNA, the CDR3 is TGTGCCAGCAGCTTATCCCGGGGGTCCCCCTACGAGCAGTACTTC.

There are a few counts of this clonotype. V is TRBV27 and J is TRBJ2-1; D uncertain. Trimming took off 2 bases at V and 0 bases at J, with 8 bases between the two ends. The CDR3 spans 15 residues. The germline CDR1 and CDR2 sequences are MNHEY and SMNVEV (reference sequence). CDR3 protein: CASSLMDLSYNEQFF. CDR3 DNA: TGTGCCAGCAGTTTAATGGATCTCTCCTACAATGAGCAGTTCTTC.

The rearrangement links TRBV6-5 to TRBJ2-7; D gene unclear. The germline V gene has CDR1 MNHEY and CDR2 SVGAGI. This CDR3 spans 15 amino acids. The V end was cut by 5 bases, the J end by 2 bases, with 16 bases between. The CDR3 nucleotides read TGTGCCAGCAGTAAATACGAGGACGGCACCTACGAGCAGTACTTC. It codes for CASSKYEDGTYEQYF.

In this sample, this clonotype turned up once. V and J are TRBV10-1 and TRBJ1-2, with TRBD1 identical over 8 bases. CDR1 and CDR2 from the germline V gene are WNHNN and SYGVQD (reference sequence). The CDR3 runs to 12 residues. V shed 8 bases, J shed 7 bases, and the junction held 6 bases outside the gene matches. CDR3 amino acids: CASPGQGRGYTF. The CDR3 DNA follows: TGCGCCAGCCCAGGACAGGGACGTGGCTACACCTTC.

The rearrangement joins TRBV28 to TRBJ2-7; D might be TRBD1 (5 bases). V lost 3 bases to trimming and J lost 7 bases, with 16 bases between them. The CDR3 covers 14 residues. Germline CDR1 MDHEN, CDR2 SYDVKM. Written as DNA, the CDR3 is TGTGCCAGCAGTTTGACAGACTCCTACAATGAGCAGTACTTC. Its translation is CASSLTDSYNEQYF.